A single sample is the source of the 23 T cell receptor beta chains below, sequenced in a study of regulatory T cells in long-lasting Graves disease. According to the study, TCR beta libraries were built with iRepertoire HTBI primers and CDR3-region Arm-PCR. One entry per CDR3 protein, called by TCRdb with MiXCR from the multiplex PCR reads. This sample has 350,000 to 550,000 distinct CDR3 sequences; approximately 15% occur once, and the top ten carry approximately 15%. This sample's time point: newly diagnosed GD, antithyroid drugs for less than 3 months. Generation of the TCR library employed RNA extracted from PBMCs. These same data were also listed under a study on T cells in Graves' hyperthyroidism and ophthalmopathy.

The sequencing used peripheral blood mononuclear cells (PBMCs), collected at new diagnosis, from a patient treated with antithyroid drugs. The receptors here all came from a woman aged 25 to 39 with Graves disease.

This CDR3 is CASSQDNYEQYF. For the CDR3, the DNA is TGCGCCAGCAGCCAAGATAACTACGAGCAGTACTTC. This chain links TRBV4-1 with TRBJ2-7; no firm D call. CDR1 MGHRA and CDR2 YSYEKL come from the germline V gene. The CDR3 sequence is 12 residues long. With 0 bases removed from V and 3 bases from J, the gap between germline ends came to 3 bases.

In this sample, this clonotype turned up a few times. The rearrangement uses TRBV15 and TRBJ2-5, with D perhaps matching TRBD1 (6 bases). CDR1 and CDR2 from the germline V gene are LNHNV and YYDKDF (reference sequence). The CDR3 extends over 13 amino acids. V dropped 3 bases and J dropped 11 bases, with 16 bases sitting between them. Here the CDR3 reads CATSRETGSEQYF. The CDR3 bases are TGTGCCACCAGCAGGGAGACAGGCAGTGAGCAGTACTTC.

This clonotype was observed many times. The DNA of the CDR3 is TGTGCCAGCAGCTCCAGCGGGAGGGGGACTGAGCAGTTCTTC. It translates to CASSSSGRGTEQFF. The chain uses TRBV11-3 and TRBJ2-1; 10 positions agree with TRBD2. The V gene end was trimmed by 4 bases and the J gene end by 9 bases; junction bases not matched to a gene: 6. CDR1 and CDR2 (germline): SGHNT, YENEEA. The CDR3 extends over 14 amino acids.

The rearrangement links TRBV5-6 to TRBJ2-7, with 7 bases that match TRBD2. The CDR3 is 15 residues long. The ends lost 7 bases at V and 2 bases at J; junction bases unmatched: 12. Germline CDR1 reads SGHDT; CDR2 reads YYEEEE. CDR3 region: CASLAEASGTYEQYF. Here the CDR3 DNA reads TGTGCCAGCTTAGCCGAGGCTAGCGGTACCTACGAGCAGTACTTC.

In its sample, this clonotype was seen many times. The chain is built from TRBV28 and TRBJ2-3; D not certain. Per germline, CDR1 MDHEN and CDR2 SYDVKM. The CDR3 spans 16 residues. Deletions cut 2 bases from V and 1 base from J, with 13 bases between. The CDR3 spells CASSLRRGVGTDTQYF. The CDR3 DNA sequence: TGTGCCAGCAGTTTACGAAGAGGTGTGGGCACAGATACGCAGTATTTT.

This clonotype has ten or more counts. The CDR3: CATSDHSGTLAYNEQFF. CDR3 sequence (DNA): TGTGCCACCAGTGATCACTCCGGGACTCTCGCCTACAATGAGCAGTTCTTC. The genes are TRBV24-1 and TRBJ2-1; possibly TRBD2 for D (6 bases). This CDR3 comprises 17 residues. V was clipped by 3 bases and J by 2 bases, with 16 bases between them. The germline V gene encodes CDR1 KGHDR and CDR2 SFDVKD.

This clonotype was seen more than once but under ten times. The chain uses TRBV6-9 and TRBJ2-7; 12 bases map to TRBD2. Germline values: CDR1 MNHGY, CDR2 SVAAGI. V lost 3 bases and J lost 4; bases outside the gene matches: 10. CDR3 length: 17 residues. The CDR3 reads CASSYSRAGTSGYEQYF. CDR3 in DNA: TGTGCCAGCAGTTACTCAAGGGCCGGGACTAGCGGGTACGAGCAGTACTTC.

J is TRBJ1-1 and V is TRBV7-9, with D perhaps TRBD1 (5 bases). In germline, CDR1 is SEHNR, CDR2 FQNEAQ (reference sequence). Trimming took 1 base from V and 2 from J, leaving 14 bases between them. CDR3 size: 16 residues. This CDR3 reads CASSLVLGRTNTEAFF. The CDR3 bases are TGTGCCAGCAGCTTAGTTTTGGGACGGACCAACACTGAAGCTTTCTTT.

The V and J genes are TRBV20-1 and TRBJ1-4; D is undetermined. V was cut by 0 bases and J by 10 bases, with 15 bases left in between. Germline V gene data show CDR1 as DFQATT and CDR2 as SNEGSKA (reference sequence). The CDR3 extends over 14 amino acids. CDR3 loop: CSAREPRGVVKLFF. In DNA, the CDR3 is TGCAGTGCTAGAGAACCCCGGGGTGTAGTAAAACTGTTTTTT.

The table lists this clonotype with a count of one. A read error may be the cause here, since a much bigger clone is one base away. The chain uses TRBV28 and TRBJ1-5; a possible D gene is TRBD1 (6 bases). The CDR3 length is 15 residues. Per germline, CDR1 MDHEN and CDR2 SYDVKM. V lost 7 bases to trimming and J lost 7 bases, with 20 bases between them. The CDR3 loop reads CASNLSRGSVQPQHF. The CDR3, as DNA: TGTGCCAGCAATTTGTCCAGGGGCTCCGTCCAGCCCCAGCATTTT.

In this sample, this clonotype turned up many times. This CDR3 is CSAREGGLDHGEQYF. The CDR3 DNA reads TGCAGTGCTAGGGAAGGCGGACTAGATCATGGCGAGCAGTACTTC. The rearrangement uses TRBV20-1 and TRBJ2-7; 7 positions agree with TRBD2. CDR1 is DFQATT and CDR2 is SNEGSKA in the germline V gene (reference sequence). J was trimmed by 6 bases and V by 3 bases; bases with no gene match: 14. This CDR3 has 15 amino acids.

CDR3 sequence: CSAREPVGANEKLFF. The CDR3 DNA is TGCAGTGCTAGAGAACCTGTGGGGGCTAATGAAAAACTGTTTTTT. The gene calls are TRBV20-1 and TRBJ1-4; possibly TRBD1 for D (5 bases). V was pared by 0 bases and J by 3 bases, with 11 bases between. The CDR3 contains 15 residues. Germline-derived CDR1 and CDR2 are DFQATT and SNEGSKA (reference sequence).

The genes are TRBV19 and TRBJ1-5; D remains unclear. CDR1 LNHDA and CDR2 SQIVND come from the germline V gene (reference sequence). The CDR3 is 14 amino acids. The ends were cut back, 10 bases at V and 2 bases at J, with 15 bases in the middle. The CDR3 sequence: CATQGGSGNQPQHF. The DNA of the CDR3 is TGTGCCACCCAAGGAGGTTCGGGCAATCAGCCCCAGCATTTT.

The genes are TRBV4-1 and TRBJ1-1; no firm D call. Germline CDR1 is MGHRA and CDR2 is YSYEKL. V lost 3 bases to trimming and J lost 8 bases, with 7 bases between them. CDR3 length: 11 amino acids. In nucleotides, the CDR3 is TGCGCCAGCAGCCATGGAAGGGAAGCTTTCTTT. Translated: CASSHGREAFF.

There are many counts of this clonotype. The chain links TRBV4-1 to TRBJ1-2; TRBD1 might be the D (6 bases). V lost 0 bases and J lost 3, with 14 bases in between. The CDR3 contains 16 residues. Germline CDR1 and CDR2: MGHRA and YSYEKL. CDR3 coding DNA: TGCGCCAGCAGCCAAGATCGTGCAGGGGCTTACTATGGCTACACCTTC. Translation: CASSQDRAGAYYGYTF.

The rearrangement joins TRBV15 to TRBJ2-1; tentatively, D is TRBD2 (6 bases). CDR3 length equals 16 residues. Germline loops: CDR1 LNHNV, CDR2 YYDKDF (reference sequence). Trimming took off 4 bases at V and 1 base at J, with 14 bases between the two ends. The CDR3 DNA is TGTGCCACCAGCACGGAGGGAGGTGGATCCTACAATGAGCAGTTCTTC. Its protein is CATSTEGGGSYNEQFF.

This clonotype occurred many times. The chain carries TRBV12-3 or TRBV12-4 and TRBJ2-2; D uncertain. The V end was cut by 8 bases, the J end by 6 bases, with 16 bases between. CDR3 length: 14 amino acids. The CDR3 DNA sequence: TGTGCCAGCCGCCCGACGGCGACTTCCGGGGAGCTGTTTTTT. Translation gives CASRPTATSGELFF.

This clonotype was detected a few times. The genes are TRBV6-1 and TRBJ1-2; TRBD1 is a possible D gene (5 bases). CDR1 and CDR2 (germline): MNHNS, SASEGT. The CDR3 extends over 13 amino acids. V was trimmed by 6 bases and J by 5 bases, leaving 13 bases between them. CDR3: CASRSAGSYGYTF. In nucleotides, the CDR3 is TGTGCCAGCAGATCGGCAGGGTCGTATGGCTACACCTTC.

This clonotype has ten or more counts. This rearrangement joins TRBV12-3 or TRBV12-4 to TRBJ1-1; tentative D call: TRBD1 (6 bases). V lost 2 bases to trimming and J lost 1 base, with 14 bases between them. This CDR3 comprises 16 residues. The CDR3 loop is CASSLRGGTGNTEAFF. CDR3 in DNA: TGTGCCAGCAGTTTACGGGGGGGCACAGGGAACACTGAAGCTTTCTTT.

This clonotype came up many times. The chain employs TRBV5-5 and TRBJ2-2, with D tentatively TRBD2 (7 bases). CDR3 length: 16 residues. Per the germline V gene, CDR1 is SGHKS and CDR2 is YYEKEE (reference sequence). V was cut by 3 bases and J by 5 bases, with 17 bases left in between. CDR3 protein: CASSSVGGRTTGELFF. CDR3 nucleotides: TGTGCCAGCAGCTCCGTGGGGGGGCGGACGACCGGGGAGCTGTTTTTT.

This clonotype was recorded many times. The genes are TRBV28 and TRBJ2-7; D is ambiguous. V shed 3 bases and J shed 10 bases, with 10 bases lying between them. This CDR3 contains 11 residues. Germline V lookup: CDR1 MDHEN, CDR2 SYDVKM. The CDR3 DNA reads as TGTGCCAGCAGTTTTAAGGATGAACAGTACTTC. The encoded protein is CASSFKDEQYF.

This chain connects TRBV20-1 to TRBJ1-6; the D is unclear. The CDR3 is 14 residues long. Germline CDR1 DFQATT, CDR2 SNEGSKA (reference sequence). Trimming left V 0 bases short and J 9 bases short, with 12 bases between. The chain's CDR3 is CSAREGGPSSPLHF. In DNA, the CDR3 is TGCAGTGCTAGAGAGGGCGGCCCCAGTTCACCCCTCCACTTT.

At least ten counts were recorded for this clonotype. CDR3 sequence: CASKAVGSTNTGELFF. DNA for the CDR3: TGTGCCAGCAAGGCCGTGGGCTCGACCAACACCGGGGAGCTGTTTTTT. The V and J genes are TRBV6-1 and TRBJ2-2; D gene ambiguous. With 7 bases removed from V and 2 bases from J, the gap between germline ends came to 17 bases. The length of the CDR3 is 16 residues. Germline V gene data show CDR1 as MNHNS and CDR2 as SASEGT.